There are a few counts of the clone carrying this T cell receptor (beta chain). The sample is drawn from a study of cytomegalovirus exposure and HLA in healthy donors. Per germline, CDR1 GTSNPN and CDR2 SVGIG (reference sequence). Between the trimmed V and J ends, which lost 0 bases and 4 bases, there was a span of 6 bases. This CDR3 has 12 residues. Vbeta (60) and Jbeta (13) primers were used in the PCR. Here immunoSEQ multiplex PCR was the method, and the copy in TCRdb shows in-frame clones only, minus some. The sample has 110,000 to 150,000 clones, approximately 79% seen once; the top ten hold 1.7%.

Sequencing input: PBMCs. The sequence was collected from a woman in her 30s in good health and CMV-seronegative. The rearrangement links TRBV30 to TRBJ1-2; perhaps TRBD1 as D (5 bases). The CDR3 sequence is CAWSVQAYGYTF. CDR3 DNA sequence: TGTGCCTGGAGTGTACAGGCCTATGGCTACACCTTC. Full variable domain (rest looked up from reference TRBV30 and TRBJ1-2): SQTIHQWPATLVQPVGSPLSLECTVEGTSNPNLYWYRQAAGRGLQLLFYSVGIGQISSEVPQNLSASRPQDRQFILSSKKLLLSDSGFYLCAWSVQAYGYTFGSGTRLTVV.